The clone carrying this TCR beta chain was recorded only once. This entry is derived from a study of blood T cells in healthy people across ages. Through a sample-barcoded 5' primer and a J-beta primer mix, a second PCR was run for 7 to 11 cycles. TCRdb processed the 5' RACE reads anew with MiXCR; each CDR3 protein has one entry. The data show 700,000 or so distinct CDR3 sequences, 20% to 25% seen once. The V end was cut by 0 bases, the J end by 3 bases, with 11 bases between. The CDR3 has 15 residues. CDR1 is SGHDN, CDR2 FVKESK, per germline. The gene calls are TRBV14 and TRBJ1-1, with D possibly matching TRBD1 (6 bases). Sequences were obtained from blood. The TCR comes from a man between 65 and 85 years old in good health. CDR3 in amino acids: CASSQEGGRHTEAFF. Written as DNA, the CDR3 is TGTGCCAGCAGCCAAGAGGGGGGGCGCCACACTGAAGCTTTCTTT.